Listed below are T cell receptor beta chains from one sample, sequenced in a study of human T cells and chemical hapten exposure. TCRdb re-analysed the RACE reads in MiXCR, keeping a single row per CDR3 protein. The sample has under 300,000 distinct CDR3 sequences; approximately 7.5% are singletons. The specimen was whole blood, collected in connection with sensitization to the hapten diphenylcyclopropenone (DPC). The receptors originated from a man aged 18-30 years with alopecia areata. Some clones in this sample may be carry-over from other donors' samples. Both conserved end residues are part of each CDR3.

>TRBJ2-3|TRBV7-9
CASSAGLAGGRWSTDTQYF
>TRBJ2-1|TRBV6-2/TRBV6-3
CASSPRTSGAPDNEQFF
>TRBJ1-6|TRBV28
CASRAPNSPLHF
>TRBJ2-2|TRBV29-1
CSVSGAPNTGELFF
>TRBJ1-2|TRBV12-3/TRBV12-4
CASSLNRSYGYTF
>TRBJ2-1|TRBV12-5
CASGLPGSGGRYTGNEQFF
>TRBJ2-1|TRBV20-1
CSALFPSSYNEQFF
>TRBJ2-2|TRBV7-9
CASSLDPPGDRTGELFF
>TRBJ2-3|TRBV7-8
CASSTDGGGWADTQYF
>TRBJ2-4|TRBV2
CASCCPIIAKNIQYF
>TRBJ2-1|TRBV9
CASSVAIAGPPSYNEQFF
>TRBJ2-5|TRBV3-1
CASSQDVTAETQYF
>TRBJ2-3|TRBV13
CASSSGYTQYF
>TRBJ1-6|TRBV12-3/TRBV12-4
CASSLSAHRQGVSPLHF
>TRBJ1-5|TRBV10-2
CASNTDTNQPQHF
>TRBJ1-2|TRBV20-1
CSARTTGASRSYTF
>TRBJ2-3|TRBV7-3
CASSFPGSTDTQYF
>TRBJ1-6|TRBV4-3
CASSQDSATENSPLHF
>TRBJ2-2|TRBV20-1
CSARGQGDTGELFF
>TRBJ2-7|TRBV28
CASSLLDTYEQYF
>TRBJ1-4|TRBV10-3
CAIGDSHNEKLFF
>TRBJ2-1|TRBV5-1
CASSLASQGAYNEQFF
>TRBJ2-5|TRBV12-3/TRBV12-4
CASTLGSSGGQETQYF
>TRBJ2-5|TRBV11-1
CASRFGDQETQYF
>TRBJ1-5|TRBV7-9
CASSSRAGGDPQHF
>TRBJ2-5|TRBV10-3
CAIAGPEETQYF
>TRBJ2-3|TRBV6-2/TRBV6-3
CASSYGPAHTDTQYF
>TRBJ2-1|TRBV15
CATSREQARYYNEQFF
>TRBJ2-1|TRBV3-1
CASSPFSYSSYNEQFF
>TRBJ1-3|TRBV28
CASSSDRDSGNTIYF
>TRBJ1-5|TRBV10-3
CAITGAANQPQHF
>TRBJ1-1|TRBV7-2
CASSLLWGAFMNTEAFF
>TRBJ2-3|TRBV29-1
CSVEGRAGTDTQYF
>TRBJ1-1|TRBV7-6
CASSLGAAGQGDTEAFF
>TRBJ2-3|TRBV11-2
CASSLIGGPRITDTQYF
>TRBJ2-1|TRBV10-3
CAISEPRRGNEQFF
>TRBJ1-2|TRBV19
CASNAGPYYGYTF
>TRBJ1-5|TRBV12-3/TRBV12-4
CASSFSDQPQHF
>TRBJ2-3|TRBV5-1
CASSLDGGTTDTQYF
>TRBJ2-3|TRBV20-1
CSALTDTQYF
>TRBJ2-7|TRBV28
CASSLNQGAEEQYF
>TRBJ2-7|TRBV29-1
CSVADIKTYEQYF
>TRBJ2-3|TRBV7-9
CASSLRGDTRTDTQYF
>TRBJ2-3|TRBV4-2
CASSRIDGTSGSTDTQYF